What follows is one TCR beta chain and its context. Its target is not known. Profiled with immunoSEQ multiplex PCR; TCRdb holds only in-frame clones, not every one. Here the sample spans around 70,000 clones, less than 90% being singletons. The CDR3 runs 18 residues. The junction had 18 bases not matched to a gene; V was cut back by 5 bases and J by 3 bases. Germline assignment: CDR1 SGHVS and CDR2 FQNEAQ. This specimen comes from a study of a mutant IDH1 vaccine in newly diagnosed glioma. Regarding time point: week 35, safety follow-up. Topical imiquimod accompanied each vaccine dose, which consisted of 300 ug of mutant IDH1 20-mer peptide. Administration of eight vaccinations to patients took place in weeks 1, 3, 5, 7, 11, 15, 19, 23.

This chain links TRBV7-8 with TRBJ1-2; 7 nucleotides agree with TRBD1. This clonotype was sampled from a man younger than 35 with glioma. Sequenced material: PBMCs, taken from a glioma patient whose treatment included an IDH1 peptide vaccine. For the CDR3, the DNA is TGTGCCAGCAGCCTATCGGGACTTGCGACAGGGCTTGACTATGGCTACACCTTC. It is translated as CASSLSGLATGLDYGYTF. Full variable domain (outside the CDR3, taken from reference TRBV7-8 and TRBJ1-2): GAGVSQSPRYKVAKRGQDVALRCDPISGHVSLFWYQQALGQGPEFLTYFQNEAQLDKSGLPSDRFFAERPEGSVSTLKIQRTQQEDSAVYLCASSLSGLATGLDYGYTFGSGTRLTVV.